Following are 15 T cell receptor beta chains from one sample sequenced in a study of T cells after yellow fever vaccination. TCRdb reprocessed the 5' RACE reads with MiXCR, giving one entry per CDR3 protein. There are 300,000 or so distinct CDR3 sequences in the sample; approximately 12% occur only once, and about 0.51% lies in the top ten. Source: CD4+ T cells sorted from PBMCs, taken 45 days after the yellow fever booster vaccination. These receptors were obtained from a man aged 30-40 years who received the YFV17D yellow fever vaccine.

This sequence joins TRBV12-3 or TRBV12-4 and TRBJ1-2, with D hard to call. The CDR3 is 13 amino acids. The V and J ends lost 3 bases and 2 bases respectively, with 7 bases between them. CDR3 coding DNA: TGTGCCAGCAGTTTCTCGAGGAACTATGGCTACACCTTC. Translating gives CASSFSRNYGYTF.

The gene calls are TRBV7-2 and TRBJ1-5; 11 bases are a match to TRBD1. Trimming cost V 4 bases and J 4 bases; bases outside gene matches: 3. The CDR3 extends over 15 amino acids. CDR1 and CDR2 from the germline V gene are SGHTA and FQGNSA. CDR3 amino acids: CASSSGQGGNQPQHF. The DNA for the CDR3 is TGTGCCAGCAGCTCGGGACAGGGGGGAAATCAGCCCCAGCATTTT. The whole variable domain, remainder taken from reference TRBV7-2 and TRBJ1-5, is GAGVSQSPSNKVTEKGKDVELRCDPISGHTALYWYRQSLGQGLEFLIYFQGNSAPDKSGLPSDRFSAERTGGSVSTLTIQRTQQEDSAVYLCASSSGQGGNQPQHFGDGTRLSIL.

In its sample, this clonotype was seen a few times. J is TRBJ1-1 and V is TRBV20-1; D is unresolved. The CDR3 runs to 12 residues. Germline CDR1 reads DFQATT; CDR2 reads SNEGSKA (reference sequence). The V end was cut by 5 bases, the J end by 3 bases, with 10 bases between. The CDR3 DNA sequence: TGCAGTGCTGCCCGGACTTACACTGAAGCTTTCTTT. It is translated as CSAARTYTEAFF.

This clonotype was counted between two and nine times. The rearrangement joins TRBV7-6 to TRBJ2-5; a weak D match, TRBD2 (6 bases). Germline V gene data show CDR1 as SGHVS and CDR2 as FNYEAQ. V lost 5 bases and J 5 bases, leaving 18 bases between the germline ends. The CDR3 is made up of 15 amino acids. Here the CDR3 DNA reads TGTGCCAGCAGCACGGGGACGAAAGGAGGGGAGACCCAGTACTTC. Amino acid sequence: CASSTGTKGGETQYF.

This chain joins TRBV20-1 and TRBJ2-1; a weak D match, TRBD2 (5 bases). Germline-derived CDR1 and CDR2 are DFQATT and SNEGSKA (reference sequence). The CDR3 is 15 residues long. Trimming shortened V by 1 base and J by 0 bases, and 10 bases separated the two germline ends. The CDR3 DNA is TGCAGTGCTAGAGCTCTAGCAGACTCCTACAATGAGCAGTTCTTC. This encodes CSARALADSYNEQFF.

The gene calls are TRBV6-2 or TRBV6-3 and TRBJ2-7, with D possibly matching TRBD2 (6 bases). The CDR3 covers 16 residues. Looked up from germline, CDR1 is MNHEY and CDR2 is SVGEGT. The V end was cut by 4 bases, the J end by 3 bases, with 19 bases between. The CDR3 sequence: CASSSVERAVDYEQYF. Written as DNA, the CDR3 is TGTGCCAGCAGTTCAGTGGAGCGGGCAGTGGACTACGAGCAGTACTTC.

This chain joins TRBV20-1 and TRBJ2-1; TRBD1 agrees at 9 bases. CDR1 and CDR2 (germline): DFQATT, SNEGSKA (reference sequence). V was clipped by 0 bases and J by 1 base; unmatched bases: 4. The CDR3 sequence is 16 residues long. This chain's CDR3 is CSARDSGQGSYNEQFF. The CDR3 bases are TGCAGTGCTAGAGACTCGGGACAGGGATCCTACAATGAGCAGTTCTTC.

This chain connects TRBV4-2 to TRBJ2-2, with D maybe TRBD2 (6 bases). Per germline, CDR1 LGHNA and CDR2 YNFKEQ. The CDR3 length is 13 residues. Trimming removed 5 bases from V and 5 bases from J, with 9 bases in between. The CDR3 DNA reads TGTGCCAGCAGCTGGCGGGATACCGGGGAGCTGTTTTTT. Amino acids: CASSWRDTGELFF.

This clonotype came up many times. This rearrangement joins TRBV6-2 or TRBV6-3 to TRBJ1-1; D is possibly TRBD1 (5 bases). CDR3 length: 11 amino acids. Germline V gene data show CDR1 as MNHEY and CDR2 as SVGEGT. The V gene lost 8 bases and the J gene lost 8 bases, with 12 bases spanning the gap. The CDR3 reads CASAQGTEAFF. The CDR3 DNA reads as TGTGCCAGCGCACAAGGGACGGAAGCTTTCTTT.

This clonotype was counted between two and nine times. The chain couples TRBV3-1 to TRBJ1-4, with D unresolved. Trimming took 2 bases from V and 4 from J, leaving 11 bases between them. This CDR3 is 15 amino acids long. The germline V gene has CDR1 LGHDT and CDR2 YNNKEL (reference sequence). DNA of the CDR3: TGTGCCAGCAGCCAAAGGATGTACCTTAATGAAAAACTGTTTTTT. Translated, it gives CASSQRMYLNEKLFF.

This rearrangement joins TRBV6-1 to TRBJ2-5, with 7 bases fitting TRBD1. The CDR3 has 15 residues. Looked up from germline, CDR1 is MNHNS and CDR2 is SASEGT. The ends lost 4 bases at V and 5 bases at J; junction bases unmatched: 10. CDR3 protein: CASSVSRGRGETQYF. CDR3 sequence (DNA): TGTGCCAGCAGTGTCAGTAGGGGGCGCGGGGAGACCCAGTACTTC.

The rearrangement joins TRBV20-1 to TRBJ2-3, with 11 positions matching TRBD1. The CDR3 runs to 14 residues. With V trimmed by 6 bases and J by 5 bases, 7 bases remained unmatched. The V gene's germline CDR1 is DFQATT and CDR2 SNEGSKA (reference sequence). The CDR3 DNA sequence: TGCAGTGCACCGGGACAGGGGGGTAGAGATACGCAGTATTTT. Protein: CSAPGQGGRDTQYF.

This clonotype showed up just a few times. J is TRBJ1-1 and V is TRBV12-3 or TRBV12-4, with a tentative D call TRBD1 (5 bases). The CDR3 runs to 17 residues. The V end was cut by 7 bases, the J end by 0 bases, with 21 bases between. For the CDR3, the DNA is TGTGCCAGCACCGGTGAGGGGCAGGGTGGAATGAACACTGAAGCTTTCTTT. Translated, it gives CASTGEGQGGMNTEAFF.

This sequence joins TRBV5-1 and TRBJ2-7; D is unclear. Deletions cut 2 bases from V and 6 bases from J, with 15 bases between. Germline V gives CDR1 SGHRS, CDR2 YFSETQ. The CDR3 is 14 residues long. CDR3 in amino acids: CASSFTQEMGEQYF. In DNA form, the CDR3 reads TGCGCCAGCAGCTTCACCCAGGAGATGGGCGAGCAGTACTTC.

The sample holds many counts of this clonotype. The gene calls are TRBV7-9 and TRBJ2-1; perhaps D is TRBD1 or TRBD2 (5 bases each). Germline V gene data show CDR1 as SEHNR and CDR2 as FQNEAQ (reference sequence). CDR3 length: 15 amino acids. Between the trimmed V and J ends, which lost 4 bases and 7 bases, there was a span of 17 bases. CDR3 region: CASSSRDPLGNEQFF. The CDR3, as DNA: TGTGCCAGCAGCTCAAGGGACCCGCTTGGGAATGAGCAGTTCTTC.